This T cell receptor beta chain was retrieved from a study of blood T cells in healthy people across ages. Overall study results and limits: Whereas aged donors had fewer naive CD4+ cells, long-lived donors had more of them and higher diversity. Per million T cells, TCR beta diversity dropped roughly linearly as age increased.

CDR3 length: 15 residues. CDR1 SGDLS and CDR2 YYNGEE come from the germline V gene. Sample-barcoded 5' priming and a J-beta primer mix drove a second PCR of about 6 to 12 cycles. TCRdb redid the calling of the 5' RACE reads with MiXCR, one entry per CDR3 protein. The repertoire holds approximately 760,000 distinct CDR3 sequences, with roughly 25% as singletons. For every donor, a draw yielded 7.5 to 10 milliliters of peripheral blood. This clonotype was seen only a few times. What it binds is unknown. A read error is likely, as this CDR3 ends without the conserved phenylalanine or tryptophan. These data were also filed under a second study, of T cells of mothers and their children.

Sequences were obtained from blood. The receptor comes from a boy aged 10-17 years in good health. The genes are TRBV9 and TRBJ2-5, with 10 bases matching TRBD1. The J call is uncertain, as TRBJ2-7 better fits the DNA end. The CDR3 loop reads CASSGTGGTGDEQYL. CDR3 nucleotide sequence: TGTGCCAGCAGCGGAACGGGCGGGACAGGGGACGAGCAGTACCTC.